The source of this TCR beta chain is a study of T cell responses to AZD1222 COVID-19 vaccine (dated by TCRdb to the early 2020s). Looking at the study overall: AZD1222 recipients with second doses at about 4 weeks or about 12 weeks were pooled, because spike-specific TCR depth and breadth did not differ between schedules. Trial participants were enrolled into age subgroups of 18-55, 56-69 and 70-plus years, which contained about 150, 28 and 57 TCR-sequenced participants, respectively. TCR sequencing was performed for roughly 250 trial participants, of whom about 200 were given two doses of AZD1222 and roughly 25 were given two doses of MenACWY control vaccine. Study-wide conclusions, independent of this receptor: Vaccine-associated CD4 TCRs spanned the whole spike protein, with dominant responses in regions 160-218 and 743-854. Epitopes outside the regions mutated in the B.1.351 and B.1.1.7 variants were reportedly recognized by nearly half of the unique spike-specific TCRs. Spike-specific TCR breadth and depth rose significantly after two AZD1222 doses compared with day 0 and with MenACWY recipients. Only five or six AZD1222 recipients were SARS-CoV-2 seropositive at baseline, limiting conclusions about previously exposed vaccinees. Most participants were white British and females outnumbered males, and the authors suggested that clonal diversity may have been underestimated. Because no samples from the day 14 peak response were available, repertoires could be characterized only after the peak T cell response. The 56-69-year group was small, and its depth increase did not reach significance, likely because of low power.

V is pared back by 0 bases and J by 2 bases, with 4 bases lying between the germline termini. Taken from cysteine to phenylalanine, the CDR3 has 13 residues. Only the CDR3 portion is preserved as DNA: 39 bases, with reading frame beginning at the first base. Per the germline V gene, SGDLS is the CDR1 and YYNGEE is the CDR2. The time point label for this specimen denotes: baseline before first vaccination. Vaccinee samples were obtained from the UK trials COV001 and COV002, which included a single-blind randomized controlled phase 2/3 trial of AZD1222 (ChAdOx1 nCoV-19) in healthy adults. For TCRbeta chain sequencing, PBMC samples were collected from trial participants at day 0 and at day 28 after the second dose. In regard to this clone: The target of this receptor is not known. No much larger clonotype is one base removed from it; base qualities were not supplied.

The CDR3 regions of human TCRbeta chains were analyzed by immunosequencing. Per the source publication's procedure: TCRs in the repertoires were compared against a reference library of SARS-CoV-2-specific TCRs that had been generated with the MIRA antigen-specificity platform. Breadth was defined as the fraction of unique TCRs that were SARS-CoV-2-associated. Depth was defined as the fraction of total T cells that were SARS-CoV-2-associated. Using the MIRA data, each spike-specific TCR was assigned both to the spike region to which the TCR was reactive and to a CD4 or CD8 class. Log10-transformed breadth and depth values were compared by one-way ANOVA with Sidak's multiple comparisons tests. TCRdb mirrors the immuneACCESS table, restricted to in-frame sequences. Some clones are absent from its copies; in checked studies, under half trace to an unresolved V gene, and the reason for the others is unknown. V and J calls and clone size are as listed in that table; D and trimming were resolved from the DNA. A total of 130,000 or so clones appear in this sample, approximately 86% of them only once. The ten biggest clones cover approximately 12% of the sample.

This TCR was recovered from an adult in good health. The chain couples TRBV9 to TRBJ2-3; the D gene identity is not certain. This material consisted of peripheral blood, taken on day 0 of AZD1222 vaccination. At the DNA level, the sequence is TGTGCCAGCAGCGTAGTAACCACAGATACGCAGTATTTT. It is translated as CASSVVTTDTQYF. Joined to the reference TRBV9 and TRBJ2-3 proteins, this CDR3 gives the full variable domain: DSGVTQTPKHLITATGQRVTLRCSPRSGDLSVYWYQQSLDQGLQFLIQYYNGEERAKGNILERFSAQQFPDLHSELNLSSLELGDSALYFCASSVVTTDTQYFGPGTRLTVL.